This T cell receptor (beta chain) stems from a study of molecular identifiers for immune sequencing clone quantification. The CDR3 length is 14 residues. After removal of 4 bases from V and 4 bases from J, the junction contained 3 bases not matched to a gene. TCRdb re-derived calls from the PCR reads in MiXCR, one entry per CDR3 protein. The sample has a few hundred thousand distinct CDR3 sequences, roughly a quarter seen once. Concerning this clonotype itself: Antigen specificity is unknown.

Study-wide findings and caveats: The study found clones above 20 RNA copies held over 98% of effector molecules and under 1% in naive cells.

The gene calls are TRBV12-3 or TRBV12-4 and TRBJ2-3; 9 nucleotides agree with TRBD1. The sequence was obtained from a human donor in good health. Some libraries in this study had Jurkat cell RNA spiked in. Sequenced: naive CD8+ T cells from blood, with Jurkat cell RNA spiked in. Subset in this sample: FACS-sorted CD8+CD4-CCR7+CD45RA+ naive T cells. DNA of the CDR3: TGTGCCAGCAGTTCCGGGACAGGGTCAGATACGCAGTATTTT. Its protein product is CASSSGTGSDTQYF.